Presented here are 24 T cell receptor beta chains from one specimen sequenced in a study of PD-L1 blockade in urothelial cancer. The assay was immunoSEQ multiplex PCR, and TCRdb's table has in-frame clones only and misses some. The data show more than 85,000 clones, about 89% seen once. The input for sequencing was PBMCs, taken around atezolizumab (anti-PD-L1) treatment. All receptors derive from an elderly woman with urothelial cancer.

The DNA of the CDR3 is TGCGCCAGCAGCCCGAGACTAGCGGGAGGAGAGACCCAGTACTTC. Protein product: CASSPRLAGGETQYF. This chain links TRBV5-1 with TRBJ2-5, with 13 positions matching TRBD2. The CDR3 covers 15 residues. The germline CDR1 and CDR2 sequences are SGHRS and YFSETQ. The trim removed 4 bases at V and 4 bases at J, leaving 4 bases unmatched.

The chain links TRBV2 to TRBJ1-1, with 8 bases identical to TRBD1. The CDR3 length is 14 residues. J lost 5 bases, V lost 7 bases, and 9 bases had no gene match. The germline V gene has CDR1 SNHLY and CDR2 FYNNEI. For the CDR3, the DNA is TGTGCCAGCACTTGGACAGGGACGGGAACTGAAGCTTTCTTT. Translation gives CASTWTGTGTEAFF.

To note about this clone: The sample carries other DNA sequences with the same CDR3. As DNA, the CDR3 is TGCGCCAGCAGCTTGTTCGGTCGGGGGGGCACTGAAGCTTTCTTT. It codes for CASSLFGRGGTEAFF. The chain combines TRBV5-1 with TRBJ1-1, with D possibly being TRBD1 (5 bases). The CDR3 is 15 residues long. V lost 1 base and J lost 4, with 14 bases in between. Germline V gene lookup returns CDR1 SGHRS and CDR2 YFSETQ. The variable domain in full, completed from reference TRBV5-1 and TRBJ1-1, reads KAGVTQTPRYLIKTRGQQVTLSCSPISGHRSVSWYQQTPGQGLQFLFEYFSETQRNKGNFPGRFSGRQFSNSRSEMNVSTLELGDSALYLCASSLFGRGGTEAFFGQGTRLTVV.

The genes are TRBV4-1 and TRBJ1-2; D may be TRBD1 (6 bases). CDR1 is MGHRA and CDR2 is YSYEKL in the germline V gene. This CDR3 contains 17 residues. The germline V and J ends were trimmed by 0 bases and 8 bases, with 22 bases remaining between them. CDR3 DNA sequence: TGCGCCAGCAGCCAAGATTGGGTGACACAGGGAACCGGGGGCTACACCTTC. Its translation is CASSQDWVTQGTGGYTF.

The CDR3 region is CASSSTSSGRAGETQYF. The CDR3, as DNA: TGTGCCAGCAGCTCCACTTCTAGCGGGAGGGCCGGAGAGACCCAGTACTTC. The chain carries TRBV2 and TRBJ2-5, with TRBD2 matching 12 bases. V was pared by 6 bases and J by 4 bases, with 12 bases of the junction left unmatched. The CDR3 spans 17 residues. The V gene's germline CDR1 is SNHLY and CDR2 FYNNEI.

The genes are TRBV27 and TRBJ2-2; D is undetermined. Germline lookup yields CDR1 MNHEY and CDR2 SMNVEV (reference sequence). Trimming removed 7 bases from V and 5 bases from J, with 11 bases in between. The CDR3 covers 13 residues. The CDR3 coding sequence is TGTGCCAGCACCCAACGAGGAACCGGGGAGCTGTTTTTT. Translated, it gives CASTQRGTGELFF.

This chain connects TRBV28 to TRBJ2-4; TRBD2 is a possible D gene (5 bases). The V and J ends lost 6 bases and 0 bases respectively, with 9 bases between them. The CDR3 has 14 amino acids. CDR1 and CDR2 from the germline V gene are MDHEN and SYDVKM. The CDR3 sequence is CASSEGVAKNIQYF. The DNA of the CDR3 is TGTGCCAGCAGCGAGGGAGTAGCCAAAAACATTCAGTACTTC.

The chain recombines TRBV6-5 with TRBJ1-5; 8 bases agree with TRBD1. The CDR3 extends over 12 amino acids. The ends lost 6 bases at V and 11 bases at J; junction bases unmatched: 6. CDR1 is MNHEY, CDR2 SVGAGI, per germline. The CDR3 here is CASSTGTGTQHF. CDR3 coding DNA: TGTGCCAGCAGCACTGGGACAGGAACCCAGCATTTT.

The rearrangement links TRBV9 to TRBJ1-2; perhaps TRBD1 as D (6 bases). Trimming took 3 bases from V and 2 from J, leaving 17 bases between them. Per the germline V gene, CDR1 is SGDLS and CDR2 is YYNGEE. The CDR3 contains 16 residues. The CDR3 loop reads CASSAGGAKINYGYTF. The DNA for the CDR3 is TGTGCCAGCAGCGCCGGGGGGGCGAAGATCAACTATGGCTACACCTTC.

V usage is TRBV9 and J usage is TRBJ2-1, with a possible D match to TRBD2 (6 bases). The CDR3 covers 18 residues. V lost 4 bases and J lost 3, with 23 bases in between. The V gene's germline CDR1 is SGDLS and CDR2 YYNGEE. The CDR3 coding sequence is TGTGCCAGCAGCACCCCCGGGGGAGCCCCCAATCTCTACAATGAGCAGTTCTTC. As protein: CASSTPGGAPNLYNEQFF.

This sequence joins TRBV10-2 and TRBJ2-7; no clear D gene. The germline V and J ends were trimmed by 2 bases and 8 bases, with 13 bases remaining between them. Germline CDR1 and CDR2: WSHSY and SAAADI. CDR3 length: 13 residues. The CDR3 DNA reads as TGCGCCAGCAGTGAGAGGAGAGATCCGAAGCAGTACTTC. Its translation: CASSERRDPKQYF.

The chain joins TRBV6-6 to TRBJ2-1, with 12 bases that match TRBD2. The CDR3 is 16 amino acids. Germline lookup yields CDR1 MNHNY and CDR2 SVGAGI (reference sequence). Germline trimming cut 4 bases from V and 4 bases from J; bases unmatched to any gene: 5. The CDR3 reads CASSFPLAGGYNEQFF. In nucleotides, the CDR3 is TGTGCCAGCAGTTTCCCCCTAGCGGGAGGGTACAATGAGCAGTTCTTC.

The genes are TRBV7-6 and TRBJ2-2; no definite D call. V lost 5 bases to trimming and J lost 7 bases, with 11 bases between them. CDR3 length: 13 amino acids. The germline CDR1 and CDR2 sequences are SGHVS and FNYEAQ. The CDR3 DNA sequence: TGTGCCAGCAGCCGAAGAGGCGGCGGGGAGCTGTTTTTT. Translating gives CASSRRGGGELFF.

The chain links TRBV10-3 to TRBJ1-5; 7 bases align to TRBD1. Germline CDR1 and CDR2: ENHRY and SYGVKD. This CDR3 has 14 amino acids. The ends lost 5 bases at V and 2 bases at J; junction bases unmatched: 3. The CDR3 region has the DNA TGTGCCATCAGTCCCCAGGGGGGCAATCAGCCCCAGCATTTT. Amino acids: CAISPQGGNQPQHF.

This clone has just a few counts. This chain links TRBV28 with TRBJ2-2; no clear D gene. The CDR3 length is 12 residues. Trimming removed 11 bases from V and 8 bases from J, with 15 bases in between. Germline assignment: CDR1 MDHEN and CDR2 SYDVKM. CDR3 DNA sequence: TGTGCCTGCCGACCGTCCGGGGGGGAGCTGTTTTTT. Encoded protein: CACRPSGGELFF.

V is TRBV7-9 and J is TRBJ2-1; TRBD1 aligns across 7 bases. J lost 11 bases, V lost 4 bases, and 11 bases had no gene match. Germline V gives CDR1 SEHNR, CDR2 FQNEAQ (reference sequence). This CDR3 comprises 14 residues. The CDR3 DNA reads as TGTGCCAGCAGCTCACCGGGACAGCCCATCCAGCAGTTCTTC. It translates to CASSSPGQPIQQFF.

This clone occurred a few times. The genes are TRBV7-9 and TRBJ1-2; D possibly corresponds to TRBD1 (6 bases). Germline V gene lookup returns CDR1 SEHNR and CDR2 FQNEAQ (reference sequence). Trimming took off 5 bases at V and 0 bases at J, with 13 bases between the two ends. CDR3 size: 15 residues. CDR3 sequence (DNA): TGTGCCAGCAGCGCCCGGGACACCCCTAACTATGGCTACACCTTC. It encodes CASSARDTPNYGYTF.

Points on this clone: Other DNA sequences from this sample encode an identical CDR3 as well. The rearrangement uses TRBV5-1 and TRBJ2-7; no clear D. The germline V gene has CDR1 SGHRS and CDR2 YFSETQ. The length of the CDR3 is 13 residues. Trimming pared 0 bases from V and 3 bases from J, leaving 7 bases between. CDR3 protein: CASSLGQNYEQYF. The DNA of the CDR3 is TGCGCCAGCAGCTTGGGGCAGAACTACGAGCAGTACTTC.

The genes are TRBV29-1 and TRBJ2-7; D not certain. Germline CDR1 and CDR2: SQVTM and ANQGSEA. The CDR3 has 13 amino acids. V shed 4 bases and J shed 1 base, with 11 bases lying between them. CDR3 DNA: TGCAGCGTTGTAGGTGGGCGATCCTACGAGCAGTACTTC. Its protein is CSVVGGRSYEQYF.

Written as DNA, the CDR3 is TGTGCCAGCAGCAAATCGGGGGAGGGGCGAGACTATGGCTACACCTTC. Its translation: CASSKSGEGRDYGYTF. The chain recombines TRBV21-1 with TRBJ1-2. TRBV21-1 is a documented pseudogene. The CDR3 covers 16 residues.

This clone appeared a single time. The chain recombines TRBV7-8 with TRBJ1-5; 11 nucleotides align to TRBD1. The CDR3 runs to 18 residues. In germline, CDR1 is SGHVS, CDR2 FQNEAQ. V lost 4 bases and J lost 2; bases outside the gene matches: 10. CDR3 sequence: CASSWDRGGFLGNQPQHF. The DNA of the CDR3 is TGTGCCAGCAGCTGGGACAGGGGGGGGTTTTTGGGCAATCAGCCCCAGCATTTT.

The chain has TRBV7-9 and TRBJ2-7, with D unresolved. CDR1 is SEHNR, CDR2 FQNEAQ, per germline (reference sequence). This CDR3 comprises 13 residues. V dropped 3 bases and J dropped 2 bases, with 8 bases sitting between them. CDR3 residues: CASSLGITYEQYF. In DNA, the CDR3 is TGTGCCAGCAGCTTGGGCATAACCTACGAGCAGTACTTC.

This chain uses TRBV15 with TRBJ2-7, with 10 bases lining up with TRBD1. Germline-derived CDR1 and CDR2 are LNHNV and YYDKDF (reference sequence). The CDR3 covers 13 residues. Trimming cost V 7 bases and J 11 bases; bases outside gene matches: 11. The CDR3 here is CATTAGTGDLEYF. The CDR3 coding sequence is TGTGCCACCACCGCCGGGACAGGGGATTTGGAGTACTTC.

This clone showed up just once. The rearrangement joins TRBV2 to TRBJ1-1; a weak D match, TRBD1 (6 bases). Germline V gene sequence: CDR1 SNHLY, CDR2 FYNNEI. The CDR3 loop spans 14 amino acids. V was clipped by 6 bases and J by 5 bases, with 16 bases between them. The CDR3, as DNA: TGTGCCAGCAGCACCACACAGGGATGGACTGAAGCTTTCTTT. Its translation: CASSTTQGWTEAFF.